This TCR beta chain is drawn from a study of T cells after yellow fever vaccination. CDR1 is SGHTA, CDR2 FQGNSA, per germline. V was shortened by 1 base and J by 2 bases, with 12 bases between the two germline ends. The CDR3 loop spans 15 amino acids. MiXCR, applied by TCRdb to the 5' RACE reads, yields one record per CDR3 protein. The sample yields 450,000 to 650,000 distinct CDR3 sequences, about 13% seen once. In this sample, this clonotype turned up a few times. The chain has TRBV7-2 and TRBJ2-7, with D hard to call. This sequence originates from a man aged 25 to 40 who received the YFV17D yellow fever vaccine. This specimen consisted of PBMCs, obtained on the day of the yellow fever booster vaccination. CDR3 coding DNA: TGTGCCAGCAGCTTAGGTCGCCGGAAGACCTACGAGCAGTACTTC. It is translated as CASSLGRRKTYEQYF.